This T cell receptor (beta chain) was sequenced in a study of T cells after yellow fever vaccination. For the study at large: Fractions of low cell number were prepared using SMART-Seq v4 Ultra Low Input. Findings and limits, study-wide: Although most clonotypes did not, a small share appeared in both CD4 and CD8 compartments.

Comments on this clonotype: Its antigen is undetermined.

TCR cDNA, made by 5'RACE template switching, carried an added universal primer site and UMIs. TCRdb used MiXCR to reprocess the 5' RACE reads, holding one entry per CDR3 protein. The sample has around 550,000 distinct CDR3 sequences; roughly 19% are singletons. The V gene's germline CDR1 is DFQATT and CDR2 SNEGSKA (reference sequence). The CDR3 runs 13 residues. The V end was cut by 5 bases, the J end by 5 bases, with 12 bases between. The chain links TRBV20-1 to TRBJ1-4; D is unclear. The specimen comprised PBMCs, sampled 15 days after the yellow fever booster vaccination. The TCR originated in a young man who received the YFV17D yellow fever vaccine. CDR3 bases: TGCAGTGCTCTCTCCCCCGGGAATGAAAAACTGTTTTTT. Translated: CSALSPGNEKLFF.